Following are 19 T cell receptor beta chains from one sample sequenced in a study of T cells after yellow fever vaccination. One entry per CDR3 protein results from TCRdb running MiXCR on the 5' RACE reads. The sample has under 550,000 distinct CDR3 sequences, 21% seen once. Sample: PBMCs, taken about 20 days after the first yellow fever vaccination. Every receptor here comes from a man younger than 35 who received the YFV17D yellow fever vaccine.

This CDR3 is CASSQVSNEQFF. In DNA, the CDR3 is TGTGCCAGCAGCCAAGTGAGCAATGAGCAGTTCTTC. The J gene is TRBJ2-1, the V gene TRBV3-1; D is unresolved. V gave up 1 base and J gave up 6 bases, with 4 bases separating them. The CDR3 has 12 amino acids. Germline CDR1 is LGHDT and CDR2 is YNNKEL (reference sequence).

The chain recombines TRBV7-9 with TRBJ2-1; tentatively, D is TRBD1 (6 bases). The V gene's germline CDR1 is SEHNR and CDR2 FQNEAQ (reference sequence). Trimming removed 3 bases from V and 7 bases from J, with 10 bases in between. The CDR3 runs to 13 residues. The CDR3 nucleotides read TGTGCCAGCAGCTTCGGACAGCCGAATGAGCAGTTCTTC. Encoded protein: CASSFGQPNEQFF.

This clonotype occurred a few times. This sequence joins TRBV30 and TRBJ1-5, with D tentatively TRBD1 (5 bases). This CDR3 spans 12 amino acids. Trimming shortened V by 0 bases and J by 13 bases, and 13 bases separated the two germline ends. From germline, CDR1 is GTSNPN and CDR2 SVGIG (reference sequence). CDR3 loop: CAWSVDSLNQHF. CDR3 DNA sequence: TGTGCCTGGAGTGTTGACAGCCTTAATCAGCATTTT.

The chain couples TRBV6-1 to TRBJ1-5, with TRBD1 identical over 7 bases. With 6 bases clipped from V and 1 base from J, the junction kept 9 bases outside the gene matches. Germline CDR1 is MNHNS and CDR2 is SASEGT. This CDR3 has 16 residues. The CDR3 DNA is TGTGCCAGCAGGGCCACAGGGGATAGGAGCAATCAGCCCCAGCATTTT. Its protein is CASRATGDRSNQPQHF.

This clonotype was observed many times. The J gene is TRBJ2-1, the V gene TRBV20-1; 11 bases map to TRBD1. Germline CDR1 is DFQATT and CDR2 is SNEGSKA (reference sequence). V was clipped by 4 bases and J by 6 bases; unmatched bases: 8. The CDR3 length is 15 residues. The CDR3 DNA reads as TGCAGTGCTACAACCGGGACAGGGGGTTCCAATGAGCAGTTCTTC. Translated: CSATTGTGGSNEQFF.

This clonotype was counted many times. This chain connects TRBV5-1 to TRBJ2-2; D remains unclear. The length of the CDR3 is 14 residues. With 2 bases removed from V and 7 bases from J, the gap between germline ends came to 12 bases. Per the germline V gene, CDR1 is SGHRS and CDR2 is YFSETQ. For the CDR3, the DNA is TGCGCCAGCAGCTTTTCACGGCAAGACGGGGAGCTGTTTTTT. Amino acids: CASSFSRQDGELFF.

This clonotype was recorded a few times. CDR3 in amino acids: CASSVGTDNEQFF. As DNA, the CDR3 is TGCGCCAGCAGCGTGGGGACAGACAATGAGCAGTTCTTC. V is TRBV5-1 and J is TRBJ2-1, with 7 bases fitting TRBD1. With 4 bases clipped from V and 5 bases from J, the junction kept 3 bases outside the gene matches. The germline V gene has CDR1 SGHRS and CDR2 YFSETQ. CDR3 length: 13 amino acids. The variable domain in full, with the rest retrieved from reference TRBV5-1 and TRBJ2-1, is KAGVTQTPRYLIKTRGQQVTLSCSPISGHRSVSWYQQTPGQGLQFLFEYFSETQRNKGNFPGRFSGRQFSNSRSEMNVSTLELGDSALYLCASSVGTDNEQFFGPGTRLTVL.

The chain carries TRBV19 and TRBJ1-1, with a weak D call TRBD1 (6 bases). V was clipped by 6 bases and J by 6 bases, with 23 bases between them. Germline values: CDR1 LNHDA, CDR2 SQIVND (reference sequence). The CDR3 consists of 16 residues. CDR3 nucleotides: TGTGCCAGTAGCTGGGGGGCATGGGGGAACTCTGCTGAAGCTTTCTTT. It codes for CASSWGAWGNSAEAFF.

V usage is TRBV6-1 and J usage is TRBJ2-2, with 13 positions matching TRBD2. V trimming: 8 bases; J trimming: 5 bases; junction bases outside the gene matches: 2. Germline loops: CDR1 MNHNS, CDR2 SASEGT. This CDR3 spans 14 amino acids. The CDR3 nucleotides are TGTGCCAGCGGGGGACTAGCGGGGACCGGGGAGCTGTTTTTT. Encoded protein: CASGGLAGTGELFF.

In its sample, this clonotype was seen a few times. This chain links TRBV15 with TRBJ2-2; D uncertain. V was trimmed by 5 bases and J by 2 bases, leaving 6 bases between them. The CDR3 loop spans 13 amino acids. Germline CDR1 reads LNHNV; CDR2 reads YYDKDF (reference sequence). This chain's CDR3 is CATSPRNTGELFF. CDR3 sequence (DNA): TGTGCCACCAGCCCCAGAAACACCGGGGAGCTGTTTTTT. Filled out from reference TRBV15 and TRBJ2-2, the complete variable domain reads DAMVIQNPRYQVTQFGKPVTLSCSQTLNHNVMYWYQQKSSQAPKLLFHYYDKDFNNEADTPDNFQSRRPNTSFCFLDIRSPGLGDTAMYLCATSPRNTGELFFGEGSRLTVL.

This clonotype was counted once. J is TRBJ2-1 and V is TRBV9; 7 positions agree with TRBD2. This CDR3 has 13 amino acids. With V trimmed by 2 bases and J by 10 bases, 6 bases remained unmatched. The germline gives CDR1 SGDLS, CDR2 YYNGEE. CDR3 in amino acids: CASSVGGFEEQFF. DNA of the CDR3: TGTGCCAGCAGCGTGGGAGGGTTCGAGGAGCAGTTCTTC.

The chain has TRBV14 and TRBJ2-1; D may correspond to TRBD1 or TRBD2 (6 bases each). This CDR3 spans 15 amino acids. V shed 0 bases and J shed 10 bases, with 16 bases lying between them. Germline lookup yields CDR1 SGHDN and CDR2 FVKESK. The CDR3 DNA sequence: TGTGCCAGCAGCCAAGATTGGGGGGCCATCAACGAGCAGTTCTTC. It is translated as CASSQDWGAINEQFF.

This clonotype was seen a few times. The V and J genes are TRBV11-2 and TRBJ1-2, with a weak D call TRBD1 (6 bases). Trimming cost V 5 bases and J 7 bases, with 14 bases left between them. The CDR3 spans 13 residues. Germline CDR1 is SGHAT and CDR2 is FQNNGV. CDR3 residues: CASSRNRDGGYTF. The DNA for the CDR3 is TGTGCCAGCAGCCGAAACAGGGATGGTGGCTACACCTTC.

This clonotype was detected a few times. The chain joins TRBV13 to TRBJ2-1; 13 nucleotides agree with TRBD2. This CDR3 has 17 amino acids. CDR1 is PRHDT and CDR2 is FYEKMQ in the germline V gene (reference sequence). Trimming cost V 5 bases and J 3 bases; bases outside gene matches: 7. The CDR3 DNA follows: TGTGCCAGCAGCACGGCCGGGACTAGCGGGATCTACAATGAGCAGTTCTTC. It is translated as CASSTAGTSGIYNEQFF.

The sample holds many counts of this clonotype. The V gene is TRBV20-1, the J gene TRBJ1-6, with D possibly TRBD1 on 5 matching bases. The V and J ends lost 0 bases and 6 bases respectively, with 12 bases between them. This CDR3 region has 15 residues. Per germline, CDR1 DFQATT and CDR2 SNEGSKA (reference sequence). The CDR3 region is CSARDGGQINSPLHF. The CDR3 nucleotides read TGCAGTGCTAGAGATGGCGGACAAATTAATTCACCCCTCCACTTT.

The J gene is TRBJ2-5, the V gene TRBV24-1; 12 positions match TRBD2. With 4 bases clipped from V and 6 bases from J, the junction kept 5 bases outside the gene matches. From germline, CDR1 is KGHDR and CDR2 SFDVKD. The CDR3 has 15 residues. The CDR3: CATSDPSGGAQTQYF. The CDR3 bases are TGTGCCACCAGTGACCCTAGCGGGGGGGCGCAGACCCAGTACTTC.

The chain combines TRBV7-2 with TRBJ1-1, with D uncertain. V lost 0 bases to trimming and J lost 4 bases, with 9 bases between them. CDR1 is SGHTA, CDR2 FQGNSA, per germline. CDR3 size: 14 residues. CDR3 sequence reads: CASSLARRSTEAFF. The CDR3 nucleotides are TGTGCCAGCAGCTTAGCTCGCAGGTCCACTGAAGCTTTCTTT.

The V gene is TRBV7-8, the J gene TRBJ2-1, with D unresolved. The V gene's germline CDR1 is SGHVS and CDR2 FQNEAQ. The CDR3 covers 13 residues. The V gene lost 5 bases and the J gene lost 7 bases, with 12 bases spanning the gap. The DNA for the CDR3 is TGTGCCAGCAGCGCGCCTGGAGAAAATGAGCAGTTCTTC. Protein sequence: CASSAPGENEQFF.

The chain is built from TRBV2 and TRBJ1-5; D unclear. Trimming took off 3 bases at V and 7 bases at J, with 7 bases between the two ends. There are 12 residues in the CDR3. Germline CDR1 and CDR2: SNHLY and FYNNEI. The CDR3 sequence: CASSEMGQPQHF. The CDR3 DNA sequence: TGTGCCAGCAGTGAGATGGGACAGCCCCAGCATTTT. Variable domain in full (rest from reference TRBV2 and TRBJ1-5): EPEVTQTPSHQVTQMGQEVILRCVPISNHLYFYWYRQILGQKVEFLVSFYNNEISEKSEIFDDQFSVERPDGSNFTLKIRSTKLEDSAMYFCASSEMGQPQHFGDGTRLSIL.